Sequencing of this T cell receptor (beta chain) was carried out in a study of Tregs in tolerant kidney transplant recipients. Study-wide findings and caveats: Few patients were studied, so findings need validation in larger groups. Biological reproducibility was not directly addressed in this study.

V gave up 7 bases and J gave up 7 bases; unmatched junction bases: 30. Germline CDR1 reads MDHEN; CDR2 reads SYDVKM. CDR3 length equals 22 residues. The repertoire was sequenced with immunoSEQ multiplex PCR; TCRdb's copy has only in-frame clones and lacks some. The sample yields about 81,000 clones, 90% to 95% seen once. With regard to this clone: What it recognizes is unknown.

Recipients received nonmyeloablative bone marrow transplants from related graft donors, with transient mixed chimerism. Unstimulated Tregs (CD4+CD25+CD127-) and CD4+CD25- non-Tregs were sorted from PBMCs. This chain links TRBV28 with TRBJ2-1; 11 nucleotides match TRBD2. The TCR originated in a human patient who received a combined kidney and bone marrow transplant. The graft donor may be the source of some T cells. Sequenced here: CD4+ T cells from blood (PBMCs), sampled 24 months after the transplant. In DNA form, the CDR3 reads TGTGCCAGCACCCTGAATCGGGAGCCTAAACTAGCGGGGGACTCCTTAAAAAATGAGCAGTTCTTC. Protein product: CASTLNREPKLAGDSLKNEQFF. The whole variable domain, remainder taken from reference TRBV28 and TRBJ2-1, is DVKVTQSSRYLVKRTGEKVFLECVQDMDHENMFWYRQDPGLGLRLIYFSYDVKMKEKGDIPEGYSVSREKKERFSLILESASTNQTSMYLCASTLNREPKLAGDSLKNEQFFGPGTRLTVL.